One sample yielded the 13 T cell receptor beta chains listed below, sequenced in a study of cytomegalovirus exposure and HLA in healthy donors. The PCR used 60 Vbeta and 13 Jbeta primers. Clones were sequenced by immunoSEQ multiplex PCR, and TCRdb holds only the in-frame ones, with some missing. The sample records about 130,000 clones, 77% being singletons. Material for sequencing was PBMCs. These receptors were taken from a male donor in good health and CMV-seropositive.

This clone was detected only once. The chain combines TRBV29-1 with TRBJ1-2, with 9 bases lining up with TRBD1. The CDR3 is made up of 14 amino acids. Trimming removed 0 bases from V and 5 bases from J; junction bases left unmatched: 4. The V gene's germline CDR1 is SQVTM and CDR2 ANQGSEA. The CDR3 here is CSVEDGQGSYGYTF. The CDR3, as DNA: TGCAGCGTTGAAGACGGACAGGGGTCGTATGGCTACACCTTC.

The chain is built from TRBV7-2 and TRBJ2-1, with 9 bases lining up with TRBD2. Trimming removed 6 bases from V and 2 bases from J; junction bases left unmatched: 5. The germline gives CDR1 SGHTA, CDR2 FQGNSA. This CDR3 contains 15 residues. DNA of the CDR3: TGTGCCAGCAGGAGAGGACTAGCGACCTACAATGAGCAGTTCTTC. Its protein is CASRRGLATYNEQFF.

The gene calls are TRBV2 and TRBJ2-1, with 12 bases matching TRBD2. CDR1 and CDR2 (germline): SNHLY, FYNNEI. The CDR3 loop spans 15 amino acids. Trimming removed 6 bases from V and 8 bases from J; junction bases left unmatched: 8. CDR3 amino acids: CASSPSSGGAYEQFF. The CDR3 region has the DNA TGTGCCAGCAGCCCCTCTAGCGGGGGGGCTTATGAGCAGTTCTTC.

This chain joins TRBV15 and TRBJ2-3; D is unresolved. CDR1 and CDR2 from the germline V gene are LNHNV and YYDKDF (reference sequence). The CDR3 has 15 residues. The V end was cut by 0 bases, the J end by 0 bases, with 7 bases between. The CDR3 here is CATSRDPPSTDTQYF. CDR3 sequence (DNA): TGTGCCACCAGCAGAGATCCCCCTAGCACAGATACGCAGTATTTT.

The chain is built from TRBV11-3 and TRBJ2-7, with D perhaps TRBD2 (6 bases). V was trimmed by 6 bases and J by 7 bases, leaving 10 bases between them. Looked up from germline, CDR1 is SGHNT and CDR2 is YENEEA. The CDR3 has 11 residues. Written as DNA, the CDR3 is TGTGCCAGCAGTCGGGGGAGGGAGCAGTACTTC. Residues: CASSRGREQYF.

The chain couples TRBV6-5 to TRBJ2-5; weak D call: TRBD1 (6 bases). CDR3 length: 15 residues. Trimming took off 0 bases at V and 1 base at J, with 9 bases between the two ends. Per germline, CDR1 MNHEY and CDR2 SVGAGI. CDR3 protein: CASSYSGTLQETQYF. The CDR3 DNA follows: TGTGCCAGCAGTTACTCGGGGACACTCCAAGAGACCCAGTACTTC.

V gene TRBV7-3 combines with J gene TRBJ2-2; D remains ambiguous. V gave up 5 bases and J gave up 2 bases, with 6 bases separating them. Germline CDR1 is SGHTA and CDR2 is FQGTGA. This CDR3 has 13 amino acids. CDR3 nucleotide sequence: TGTGCCAGCAGCAAAAGCAACACCGGGGAGCTGTTTTTT. Translated: CASSKSNTGELFF.

The V gene is TRBV28, the J gene TRBJ2-7; the D gene is possibly TRBD2 (5 bases). Germline loops: CDR1 MDHEN, CDR2 SYDVKM. The V and J ends lost 3 bases and 3 bases respectively, with 12 bases between them. The CDR3 spans 14 residues. The CDR3 spells CASSFPFGVYEQYF. As DNA, the CDR3 is TGTGCCAGCAGTTTCCCCTTCGGGGTCTACGAGCAGTACTTC.

This clone was seen a single time. The chain carries TRBV27 and TRBJ2-1, with 7 bases lining up with TRBD1. Trimming took 1 base from V and 8 from J; bases not matched to a gene: 8. Per the germline V gene, CDR1 is MNHEY and CDR2 is SMNVEV (reference sequence). The CDR3 length is 15 residues. The CDR3 loop is CASSLWGQPGHEQFF. The DNA of the CDR3 is TGTGCCAGCAGTTTATGGGGACAGCCCGGACATGAGCAGTTCTTC.

J is TRBJ1-2 and V is TRBV10-3; 8 bases match TRBD1. Germline-derived CDR1 and CDR2 are ENHRY and SYGVKD. The CDR3 totals 15 residues. The junction had 4 bases not matched to a gene; V was cut back by 2 bases and J by 2 bases. The CDR3 sequence is CAISEVWDRNYGYTF. CDR3 bases: TGTGCCATCAGTGAGGTTTGGGACAGGAACTATGGCTACACCTTC.

This chain uses TRBV2 with TRBJ1-3, with 8 bases lining up with TRBD1. Germline CDR1 SNHLY, CDR2 FYNNEI. V shed 6 bases and J 3 bases; nucleotides not matched to a gene: 4. This CDR3 contains 14 residues. CDR3 in amino acids: CASRDTGGGNTIYF. The DNA for the CDR3 is TGTGCCAGCAGAGATACAGGGGGTGGAAACACCATATATTTT.

The chain has TRBV19 and TRBJ2-5; D is undetermined. Matching the DNA end better, TRBJ2-7 makes the J call doubtful. The CDR3 runs to 15 residues. Germline V gene sequence: CDR1 LNHDA, CDR2 SQIVND (reference sequence). The CDR3 spells CASSIAAALTYEQYF. CDR3 DNA sequence: TGTGCCAGTAGTATCGCGGCAGCTCTTACCTACGAGCAGTACTTC.

This clone showed up just once. Germline is not matched at one junction end, which may reflect a read error. V is TRBV7-2 and J is TRBJ2-2, with a possible D match to TRBD2 (7 bases). The CDR3 spans 15 residues. Per the germline V gene, CDR1 is SGHTA and CDR2 is FQGNSA. Here the CDR3 reads CASSLARGAIGELFF. In nucleotides, the CDR3 is TGTGCCAGCAGCCTAGCTCGGGGGGCTATCGGGGAGCTGTTTTTT.